This T cell receptor beta chain is drawn from a study of post-analysis software for immune sequencing data. Background on the study: As for disease course, relapsing-remitting, secondary progressive and progressive-relapsing multiple sclerosis were all included. Study-wide findings and caveats: TRBV5-6, TRBV5-1 and TRBV20-1 belonged to a set of roughly 5 TRBV segments that were more frequent in patients than controls. Significantly decreased normalized Chao1 diversity was recorded for multiple sclerosis patients relative to controls.

Carried by the TCR beta cDNA libraries were unique molecular identifiers. Between roughly 0.9 and 11 million T cells gave rise to 450,000 to 650,000 cDNA molecules. One entry per CDR3 protein results from TCRdb running MiXCR on the PCR reads. The sample lists approximately 730,000 distinct CDR3 sequences, less than 35% occurring once. Details on this clonotype: Its antigen is not known.

With 5 bases clipped from V and 7 bases from J, the junction kept 13 bases outside the gene matches. CDR3 length equals 16 residues. Germline CDR1 and CDR2: SGHTA and FQGNSA. Sequences were obtained from blood. This chain connects TRBV7-2 to TRBJ2-1; 8 nucleotides match TRBD2. The sequence derives from a girl between 5 and 17 years old with multiple sclerosis. The CDR3, as DNA: TGTGCCAGCAGCCCGTGGTTGACTAGCGAGAGGAATGAGCAGTTCTTC. Translation: CASSPWLTSERNEQFF.